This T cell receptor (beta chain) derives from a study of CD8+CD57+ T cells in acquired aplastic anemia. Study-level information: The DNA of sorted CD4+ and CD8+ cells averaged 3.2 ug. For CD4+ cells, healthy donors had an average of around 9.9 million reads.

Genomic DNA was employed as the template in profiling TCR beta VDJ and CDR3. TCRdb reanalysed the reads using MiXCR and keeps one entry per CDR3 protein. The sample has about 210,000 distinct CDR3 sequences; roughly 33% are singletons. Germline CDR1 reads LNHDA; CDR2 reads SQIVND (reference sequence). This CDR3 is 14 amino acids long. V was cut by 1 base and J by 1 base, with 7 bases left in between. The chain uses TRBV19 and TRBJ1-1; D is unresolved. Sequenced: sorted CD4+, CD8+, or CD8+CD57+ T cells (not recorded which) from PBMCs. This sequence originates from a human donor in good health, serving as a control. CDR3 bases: TGTGCCAGTAGTATAGTCTTCTCGAACACTGAAGCTTTCTTT. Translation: CASSIVFSNTEAFF.